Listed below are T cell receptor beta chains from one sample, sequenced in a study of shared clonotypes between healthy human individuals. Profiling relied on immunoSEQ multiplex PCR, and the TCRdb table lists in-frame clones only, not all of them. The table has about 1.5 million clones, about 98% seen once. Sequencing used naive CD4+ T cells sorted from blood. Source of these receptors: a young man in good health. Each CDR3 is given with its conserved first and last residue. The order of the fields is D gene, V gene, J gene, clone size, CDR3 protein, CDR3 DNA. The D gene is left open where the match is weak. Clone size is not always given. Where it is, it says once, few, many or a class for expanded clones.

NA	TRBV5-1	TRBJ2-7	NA	CASSLVGGSSYEQYF	TGCGCCAGCAGCTTGGTTGGCGGTAGCTCCTACGAGCAGTACTTC
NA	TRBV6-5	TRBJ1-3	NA	CASSLLGGESTIYF	TGTGCCAGCAGCCTTCTGGGGGGCGAAAGCACCATATATTTT
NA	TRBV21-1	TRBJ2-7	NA	CASSKLGEQYF	TGTGCCAGCAGCAAATTGGGCGAGCAGTACTTC
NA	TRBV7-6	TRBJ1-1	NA	CASSLVVGRMNTEAFF	TGTGCCAGCAGCTTAGTGGTTGGGCGTATGAACACTGAAGCTTTCTTT
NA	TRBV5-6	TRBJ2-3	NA	CASSLERRGGTDTQYF	TGTGCCAGCAGCTTGGAGCGGAGGGGGGGCACAGATACGCAGTATTTT
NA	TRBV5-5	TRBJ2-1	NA	CASSLATVLEQFF	TGTGCCAGCAGCTTGGCGACCGTACTCGAACAGTTCTTC
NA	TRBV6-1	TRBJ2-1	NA	CASSENYNEQFF	TGTGCCAGCAGTGAGAACTACAATGAGCAGTTCTTC
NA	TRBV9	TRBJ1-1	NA	CASSRITMNTEAFF	TGTGCCAGCAGCCGAATCACGATGAACACTGAAGCTTTCTTT
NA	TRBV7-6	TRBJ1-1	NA	CASSLGGGNTEAFF	TGTGCCAGCAGCTTAGGTGGAGGGAACACTGAAGCTTTCTTT
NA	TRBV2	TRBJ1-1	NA	CASNPQGRGTEAFF	TGTGCCAGCAACCCCCAGGGAAGAGGCACTGAAGCTTTCTTT
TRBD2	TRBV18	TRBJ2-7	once	CASQGSGSSYEQYF	TGTGCCTCCCAGGGTAGCGGGAGCTCCTACGAGCAGTACTTC
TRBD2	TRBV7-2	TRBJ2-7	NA	CASSAGRNRLGQYF	TGTGCCAGCAGCGCCGGGAGGAACCGGCTGGGGCAGTACTTC
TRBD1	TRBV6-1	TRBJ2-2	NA	CASRDRGRITGELFF	TGTGCCAGCAGGGACAGGGGGCGCATCACCGGGGAGCTGTTTTTT
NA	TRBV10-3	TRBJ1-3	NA	CAISDSGTAGNTIYF	TGTGCCATCAGTGACTCCGGGACCGCTGGAAACACCATATATTTT
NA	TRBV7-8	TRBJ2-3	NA	CASSFRAGSITDTQYF	TGTGCCAGCAGCTTCCGTGCGGGATCGATCACAGATACGCAGTATTTT
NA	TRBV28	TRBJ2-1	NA	CASSPLDQVTVEQFF	TGTGCCAGCAGCCCACTTGATCAGGTAACGGTTGAGCAGTTCTTC